The clone carrying this TCR beta chain was counted a few times. This sample is drawn from a study of early T cells in non-severe SARS-CoV-2 infection. This CDR3 contains 15 residues. Losses at the gene ends were 5 bases for V and 2 bases for J; bases not matched to a gene: 7. CDR1 is MNHEY, CDR2 SVGAGI, per germline. TCRdb re-called the 5' RACE reads through MiXCR, storing one row per CDR3 protein. The sample has some 75,000 distinct CDR3 sequences, about 13% seen once. This TCR derives from an adult who was a healthcare worker with PCR-confirmed SARS-CoV-2 infection or an uninfected control (not recorded which). Sequencing was carried out using whole blood. The J gene is TRBJ1-1, the V gene TRBV6-5; TRBD1 matches 8 bases. CDR3 nucleotide sequence: TGTGCCAGCAGTCCTCGACAGGGGAGAAACACTGAAGCTTTCTTT. It codes for CASSPRQGRNTEAFF.